This T cell receptor beta chain appears in the sequencing data of a study of T cell changes during pregnancy in multiple sclerosis. The V end was cut by 0 bases, the J end by 8 bases, with 13 bases between. This CDR3 is 15 amino acids long. CDR1 KGHSY and CDR2 FQNENV come from the germline V gene. Profiled with immunoSEQ multiplex PCR; TCRdb holds only in-frame clones, not every one. Of some 87,000 clones in the sample, nearly 95% were seen once. The clonotype was recovered from a female donor with multiple sclerosis, enrolled in a pregnancy study. Here the sequenced sample was peripheral blood, taken in the second trimester of pregnancy. This chain joins TRBV16 and TRBJ1-4; D may be TRBD1 (5 bases). CDR3: CASSQSPREGEKLFF. The CDR3 bases are TGTGCCAGCAGCCAATCACCCAGGGAAGGGGAAAAACTGTTTTTT.